This T cell receptor beta chain was found in a study of identical twins. This clonotype was seen a handful of times. MiXCR was run by TCRdb on the 5' RACE reads, yielding one entry per CDR3 protein. The table has around 1.7 million distinct CDR3 sequences, 32% seen once. Germline V gene lookup returns CDR1 SQVTM and CDR2 ANQGSEA. Trimming cost V 8 bases and J 1 base, with 9 bases left between them. This CDR3 contains 11 residues. Input material: cord blood. The TCR sequence derives from a newborn girl in good health. The chain joins TRBV29-1 to TRBJ2-7; a weak D match, TRBD1 (5 bases). CDR3 protein: CSIGASYEQYF. In nucleotides, the CDR3 is TGCAGCATAGGGGCTTCCTACGAGCAGTACTTC.